This TCR beta chain was found in a study of OX40 agonist ivuxolimab in advanced cancers. Broadly, across the study: The costimulatory receptor OX40 (CD134) was targeted by ivuxolimab, a fully human IgG2 agonistic monoclonal antibody. Intravenous ivuxolimab was administered to patients every 2 weeks at six dose levels: 0.01, 0.1, 0.3, 1.5, 3 and 10 mg/kg. Of the roughly 52 dose-escalation patients, hepatocellular carcinoma was present in around 19, melanoma in approximately 15, renal cell carcinoma in 9 and head and neck cancer in 9. The dose-escalation cohort was roughly 80% male with a mean age of around 62 years, ranging from roughly 23 to 90. Patients were allowed to have had prior anti-PD-1, anti-PD-L1 or anti-CTLA-4 therapy, and more than 35% of the dose-escalation patients had been treated with checkpoint inhibitors. Partial responses occurred in three dose-escalation patients: two with cutaneous melanoma and one with hepatocellular carcinoma. Peripheral TCRbeta sequencing aimed to test whether ivuxolimab altered TCR sequence diversity and caused clonal T-cell expansion. The monotherapy dose-escalation portion (N = 52 patients) of the phase I ivuxolimab trial is reported in the paper. General study outcomes and caveats: At doses of 0.1 to 3.0 mg/kg, clonal expansion of both CD4+ and CD8+ T cells in blood was seen between baseline and week 6. In the 0.1-3.0 mg/kg groups, partial responders had among the lowest normalized peripheral clonal expansion, particularly in CD8+ T cells. Low levels of normalized T-cell clonal expansion were also seen in some patients who did not respond. The antigen specificity of the peripheral T cells that underwent clonal expansion was not determined. After ivuxolimab, expanded clones were on average more numerous among CD8+ T cells than among CD4+ T cells.

CDR1 and CDR2 were assigned from the germline V gene (reference sequence) as SGHKS and YYEKEE. The trim is 4 bases for V and 3 bases for J, with a gap of 8 bases between the germline ends. From its cysteine to its phenylalanine, the CDR3 spans 12 amino acids. The read is trimmed to its CDR3 DNA, 36 bases read in frame from base 1. Note on this clone: The clone's antigen remains unknown. Within one base of it there is no much larger clone, and no base qualities were kept.

Genomic DNA was isolated from the sorted cells so that the TCRbeta CDR3 region could be sequenced. The immunoSEQ Assay was used to sequence the TCRbeta CDR3 regions. TCRdb re-hosts the immuneACCESS table, in-frame sequences only. Its copies lack some clones; in the studies checked, an unresolved V gene accounts for under half of them, and the cause for the rest is not known. For this sample the table gives around 81,000 clones, of which around four fifths were detected only once. The top ten constitute 6% to 8.5% of the sample. The trial excluded patients who had a history of autoimmune disease or were on systemic immunosuppression. Peripheral blood for TCR sequencing was collected from all dose cohorts at baseline, on cycle 4 day 1, and on cycle 7 day 1. The samples were taken from a phase I, first-in-human, multicenter, open-label dose-escalation trial of ivuxolimab. The trial enrolled adults with locally advanced or metastatic head and neck squamous cell, hepatocellular, melanoma or renal cell carcinoma. CD4+ and CD8+ T cells were sorted separately from peripheral blood before TCR sequencing.

The sample in question was CD4+ or CD8+ T cells sorted from blood, obtained in a trial of the OX40 agonist ivuxolimab. The sequence came from an adult with an advanced solid tumor such as melanoma, head and neck, liver or kidney cancer. The V and J segments used are TRBV5-5 and TRBJ2-7, and the D gene may be TRBD2, 5 bases matching. The CDR3 region has the sequence CASSTGNYEQYF. Here is the DNA: TGTGCCAGCAGCACCGGGAACTACGAGCAGTACTTC.